The following is a TCR beta chain sequence with its context. Its antigen is unknown. The sample belongs to a study of cytomegalovirus exposure and HLA in healthy donors. Study-level background: Earlier results showed roughly 120 million unique TCR beta sequences derived from roughly 180 million T cells.

The CDR3 sequence is 15 residues long. Per germline, CDR1 SGHRS and CDR2 YFSETQ. Trimming stripped 1 base from V and 1 base from J, with 11 bases between. The study's findings and limits: The authors later linked a missense DCLRE1C variant to TCR beta V- and J-gene trimming.

PCR involved 60 Vbeta and 13 Jbeta primers. Some clones are missing from TCRdb's copy, which holds only in-frame ones; the method was immunoSEQ multiplex PCR. The sample has about 100,000 clones, 74% seen once. The V gene is TRBV5-1, the J gene TRBJ2-5; D perhaps matches TRBD1 (6 bases). The sequencing input was PBMCs. This TCR was sampled from a man aged 50 to 60 in good health and CMV-seropositive. CDR3 loop: CASSLRADSQETQYF. The CDR3 coding sequence is TGCGCCAGCAGCTTGCGTGCGGACAGCCAAGAGACCCAGTACTTC.